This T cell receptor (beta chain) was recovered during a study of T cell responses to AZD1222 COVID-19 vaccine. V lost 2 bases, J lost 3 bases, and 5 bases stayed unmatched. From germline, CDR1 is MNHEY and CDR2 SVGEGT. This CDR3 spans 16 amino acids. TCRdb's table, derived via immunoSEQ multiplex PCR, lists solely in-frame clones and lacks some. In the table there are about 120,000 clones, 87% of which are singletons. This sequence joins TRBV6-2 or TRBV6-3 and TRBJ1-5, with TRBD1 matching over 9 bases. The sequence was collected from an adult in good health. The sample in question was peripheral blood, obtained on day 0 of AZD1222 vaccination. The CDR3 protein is CASSYPRQGDNQPQHF. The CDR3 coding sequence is TGTGCCAGCAGTTACCCACGACAGGGGGACAATCAGCCCCAGCATTTT.